This T cell receptor (beta chain) emerged from a study of blood T cell repertoires in COVID-19. For the study at large: The United States, Italy and Spain provided the acute and convalescent COVID-19 samples.

The germline V gene encodes CDR1 LGHDT and CDR2 YNNKEL (reference sequence). V lost 2 bases to trimming and J lost 6 bases, with 20 bases between them. The CDR3 loop spans 17 amino acids. The authors' processing: Amplifying reference gene primers gave estimates of nucleated cell counts. Assay used: immunoSEQ multiplex PCR; TCRdb lists only in-frame clones, some missing. Clonal size and the V and J genes are those of that table, whereas D and trimming came from the DNA. The sample carries approximately 220,000 clones, about four fifths recorded once. The rearrangement joins TRBV3-1 (or the pseudogene TRBV3-2) to TRBJ2-1; D is perhaps TRBD2 (6 bases). The clonotype comes from a woman between 35 and 50 years old who had been exposed to COVID-19. The sample consisted of PBMCs or T cells enriched from blood (not recorded which). The CDR3 loop is CASSQTQGGEDRNEQFF. As DNA, the CDR3 is TGTGCCAGCAGCCAAACGCAAGGAGGGGAGGATCGCAATGAGCAGTTCTTC.